The 3 T cell receptor beta chains given below trace back to one sample, sequenced in a study of T-cell memory formation after mild COVID-19. One entry per CDR3 protein results from TCRdb running MiXCR on the 5' RACE reads. This sample has about 430,000 distinct CDR3 sequences; about a sixth occur once, and the top ten carry roughly 21%. Sequenced sample: PBMCs or a T cell subset sorted from them (not recorded which). The receptors stem from a man aged 18 to 29 who had mild COVID-19 (a few samples of this study predate the infection). Cell type and time point are not known.

V gene TRBV20-1 combines with J gene TRBJ1-4, with 9 bases identical to TRBD1. V trimming: 6 bases; J trimming: 8 bases; junction bases outside the gene matches: 13. The germline CDR1 and CDR2 sequences are DFQATT and SNEGSKA (reference sequence). The CDR3 totals 15 residues. The CDR3 loop is CSAHARGQGREKLFF. The CDR3 nucleotides read TGCAGTGCCCACGCCAGGGGACAGGGACGGGAAAAACTGTTTTTT.

V is TRBV6-2 or TRBV6-3 and J is TRBJ1-2; D uncertain. The CDR3 covers 14 residues. The V end was cut by 3 bases, the J end by 6 bases, with 14 bases between. CDR1 is MNHEY and CDR2 is SVGEGT in the germline V gene. CDR3 residues: CASSYLVSPNGYTF. The CDR3 DNA reads TGTGCCAGCAGTTATTTGGTCTCCCCCAATGGCTACACCTTC.

The CDR3 region has the DNA TGTGCCAGCAGCTTAGTATCCGCTAGGCAGGGGCTTCGTTGGGTGTTGCAGTACTTC. It encodes CASSLVSARQGLRWVLQYF. This sequence joins TRBV7-2 and TRBJ2-7; possibly TRBD1 for D (6 bases). This CDR3 contains 19 residues. The germline gives CDR1 SGHTA, CDR2 FQGNSA. The V end lost 1 base, the J end lost 9 bases, and 31 bases lay between the germline ends.